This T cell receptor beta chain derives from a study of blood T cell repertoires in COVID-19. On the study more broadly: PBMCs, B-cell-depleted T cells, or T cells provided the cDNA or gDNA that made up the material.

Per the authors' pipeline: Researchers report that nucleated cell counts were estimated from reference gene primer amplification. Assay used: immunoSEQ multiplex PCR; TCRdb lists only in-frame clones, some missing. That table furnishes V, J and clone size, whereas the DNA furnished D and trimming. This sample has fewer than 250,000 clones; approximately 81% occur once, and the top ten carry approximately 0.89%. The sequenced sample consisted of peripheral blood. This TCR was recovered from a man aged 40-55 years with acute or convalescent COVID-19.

The CDR3 spells CASSTRTGGKEKLFF. In nucleotides, the CDR3 is TGTGCATCGTCCACGCGGACAGGGGGGAAGGAAAAACTGTTTTTT. The gene calls are TRBV10-3 and TRBJ1-4, with 10 positions matching TRBD1. The CDR3 is 15 residues long. Germline-derived CDR1 and CDR2 are ENHRY and SYGVKD.